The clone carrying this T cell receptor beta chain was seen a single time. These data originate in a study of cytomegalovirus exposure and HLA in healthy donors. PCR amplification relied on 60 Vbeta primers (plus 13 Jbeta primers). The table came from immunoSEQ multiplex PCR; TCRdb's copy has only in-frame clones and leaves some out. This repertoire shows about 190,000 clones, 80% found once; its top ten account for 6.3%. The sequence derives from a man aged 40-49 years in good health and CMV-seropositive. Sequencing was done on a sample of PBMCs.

CDR3 in DNA: TGTGCCAGCAGTCCGCGACAGGGTCTCACTGAAGCTTTCTTT. Translation: CASSPRQGLTEAFF. The chain employs TRBV6-5 and TRBJ1-1; 7 positions agree with TRBD1. Germline CDR1 MNHEY, CDR2 SVGAGI. The CDR3 spans 14 residues. Trimming took 5 bases from V and 4 from J; bases not matched to a gene: 7.